The rows below give T cell receptor beta chains drawn from one sample of a study of T cell responses to AZD1222 COVID-19 vaccine. Measured with immunoSEQ multiplex PCR; TCRdb has only the in-frame clones, and not every one. This table has more than 100,000 clones, 80% to 90% appearing once. The source was peripheral blood, collected on day 0 of AZD1222 vaccination. The receptors come from an adult in good health. The CDR3 runs from the conserved cysteine through the conserved F or W. The D gene is left open where the match is weak. Not all rows give a size; the values are once, few, many and, for expanded clones, a class.

v_call	d_call	j_call	clone_size	cdr3_aa	cdr3_nt
TRBV18	TRBD1	TRBJ2-1	-	CASGGQGNSNEQFF	TGTGCCAGCGGAGGACAGGGGAATTCAAATGAGCAGTTCTTC
TRBV12-3/TRBV12-4	-	TRBJ2-7	-	CASSFPSSYEQYF	TGTGCCAGCAGTTTCCCCTCCTCCTACGAGCAGTACTTC
TRBV5-4	-	TRBJ2-3	-	CASSLLGRGASRDTQYF	TGTGCCAGCAGCTTGTTAGGGCGAGGGGCCTCCAGAGATACGCAGTATTTT
TRBV4-3	-	TRBJ2-7	-	CASSQAFESSYEQYF	TGCGCCAGCAGCCAGGCTTTCGAGAGCTCCTACGAGCAGTACTTC
TRBV27	-	TRBJ2-2	-	CASSWSGVGKGSDGELFF	TGTGCCAGCAGTTGGTCGGGCGTCGGGAAAGGGTCGGACGGGGAGCTGTTTTTT
TRBV7-2	TRBD1	TRBJ1-1	-	CASRQRAQGATEAFF	TGTGCCAGCAGACAAAGGGCCCAGGGGGCCACTGAAGCTTTCTTT
TRBV6-1	-	TRBJ1-3	-	CASSEKGNTIYF	TGTGCCAGCAGTGAAAAAGGAAACACCATATATTTT
TRBV7-2	-	TRBJ1-2	-	CASSLAGSYGYTF	TGTGCCAGCAGCTTAGCGGGCAGTTATGGCTACACCTTC
TRBV19	TRBD1	TRBJ2-7	-	CASSTSGTGREQYF	TGTGCCAGTAGTACGTCCGGGACAGGCAGGGAGCAGTACTTC
TRBV4-1	-	TRBJ2-1	few	CASRGGVNEQFF	TGCGCCAGCAGAGGGGGAGTGAATGAGCAGTTCTTC
TRBV7-2	TRBD2	TRBJ2-3	-	CASSPPGLASTDTQYF	TGTGCCAGCAGCCCGCCGGGACTAGCTAGCACAGATACGCAGTATTTT
TRBV6-1	TRBD2	TRBJ2-2	-	CASSEASGGVYPGELFF	TGTGCCAGCAGTGAAGCTTCGGGAGGGGTCTATCCCGGGGAGCTGTTTTTT
TRBV28	-	TRBJ1-3	-	CASSPFVGNTIYF	TGTGCCAGCAGTCCCTTCGTTGGAAACACCATATATTTT
TRBV18	TRBD1	TRBJ1-1	-	CASSRGQGHTEAFF	TGTGCCAGCTCACGCGGACAGGGTCACACTGAAGCTTTCTTT
TRBV7-2	TRBD1	TRBJ1-2	-	CASSPGQVPYGYTF	TGTGCCAGCAGCCCTGGACAGGTCCCCTATGGCTACACCTTC
TRBV12-3/TRBV12-4	-	TRBJ2-7	-	CASRQVSEQYF	TGTGCCAGCAGGCAGGTTTCCGAGCAGTACTTC
TRBV23-1	-	TRBJ1-5	-	CASSHRPPGQQPQHF	TGCGCCAGCAGTCACCGCCCCCCAGGCCAACAGCCCCAGCATTTT
TRBV7-2	TRBD2	TRBJ2-1	once	CASSSGRLAGVHPRNEQFF	TGTGCCAGCAGCTCCGGTCGACTAGCGGGAGTTCATCCTAGGAATGAGCAGTTCTTC
TRBV18	-	TRBJ2-1	-	CASSRQDETRGLDNEQFF	TGTGCCAGCTCACGCCAAGACGAAACTAGGGGTTTAGACAATGAGCAGTTCTTC
TRBV29-1	-	TRBJ2-7	-	CSVRNSGVHEQYF	TGCAGCGTCCGAAACTCAGGGGTCCACGAGCAGTACTTC
TRBV7-9	TRBD1	TRBJ1-6	-	CASSPTGTGSSPLHF	TGTGCCAGCAGCCCGACCGGGACAGGGTCCTCACCCCTCCACTTT
TRBV6-5	TRBD1	TRBJ2-7	-	CASSSPGQGAEQYF	TGTGCCAGCAGTTCCCCGGGACAGGGGGCCGAGCAGTACTTC
TRBV7-2	-	TRBJ1-2	-	CASSPQTGNYGYTF	TGTGCCAGCAGCCCCCAAACAGGGAACTATGGCTACACCTTC
TRBV3-1/TRBV3-2	TRBD2	TRBJ2-3	once	CASSQGARSGVYPQYF	TGTGCCAGCAGCCAAGGGGCTAGGAGCGGGGTCTATCCGCAGTATTTT
TRBV11-2	-	TRBJ2-7	-	CASSLVWDRFFTYEQYF	TGTGCCAGCAGCTTAGTTTGGGACCGATTCTTCACCTACGAGCAGTACTTC
TRBV19	TRBD1	TRBJ2-5	-	CASSKRQGQYGNQETQYF	TGTGCCAGTAGTAAGCGACAGGGGCAGTATGGCAACCAAGAGACCCAGTACTTC
TRBV9	TRBD2	TRBJ2-2	-	CASSTAGESGELFF	TGTGCCAGCAGCACCGCGGGGGAGTCCGGGGAGCTGTTTTTT
TRBV5-4	TRBD1	TRBJ1-6	-	CASSSLGGVNSPLHF	TGTGCCAGCAGCAGTTTAGGGGGCGTTAATTCACCCCTCCACTTT
TRBV2	TRBD2	TRBJ2-2	-	CASRPREGITGELFF	TGTGCCAGCAGGCCCCGGGAGGGGATCACCGGGGAGCTGTTTTTT
TRBV6-5	-	TRBJ1-2	-	CASSYGGMNYGYTF	TGTGCCAGCAGTTACGGAGGGATGAACTATGGCTACACCTTC
TRBV28	-	TRBJ2-2	-	CASIQGRRTGELFF	TGTGCCAGCATTCAGGGGAGGCGGACCGGGGAGCTGTTTTTT
TRBV29-1	TRBD2	TRBJ2-3	-	CSVPTSGLTYTQYF	TGCAGCGTTCCGACTAGCGGGCTTACATATACGCAGTATTTT